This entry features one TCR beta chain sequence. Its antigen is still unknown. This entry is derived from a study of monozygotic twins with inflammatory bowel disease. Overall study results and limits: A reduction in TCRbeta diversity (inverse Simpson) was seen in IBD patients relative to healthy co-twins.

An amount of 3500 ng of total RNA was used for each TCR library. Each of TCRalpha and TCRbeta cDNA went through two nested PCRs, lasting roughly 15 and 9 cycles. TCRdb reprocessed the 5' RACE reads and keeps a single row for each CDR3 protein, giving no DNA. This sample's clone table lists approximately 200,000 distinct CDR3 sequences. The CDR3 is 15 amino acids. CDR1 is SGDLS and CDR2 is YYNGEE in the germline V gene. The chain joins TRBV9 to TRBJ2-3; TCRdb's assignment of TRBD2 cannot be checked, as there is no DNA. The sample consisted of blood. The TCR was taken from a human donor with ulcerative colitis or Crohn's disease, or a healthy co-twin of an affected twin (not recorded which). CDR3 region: CASSVEGGGSDTQYF. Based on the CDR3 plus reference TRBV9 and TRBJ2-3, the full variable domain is DSGVTQTPKHLITATGQRVTLRCSPRSGDLSVYWYQQSLDQGLQFLIQYYNGEERAKGNILERFSAQQFPDLHSELNLSSLELGDSALYFCASSVEGGGSDTQYFGPGTRLTVL.